There are a few counts of the clone carrying this T cell receptor (beta chain). One entry per CDR3 protein results from TCRdb running MiXCR on the RACE reads. The sample shows around 99,000 distinct CDR3 sequences, roughly a tenth of them seen only once. Trimming took 7 bases from V and 1 from J; bases not matched to a gene: 0. CDR1 LNHNV and CDR2 YYDKDF come from the germline V gene (reference sequence). CDR3 length equals 13 residues. This sample is part of a study of human T cells and chemical hapten exposure. Time point defined: patch test 2, 6 weeks after DPC sensitization. Documented treatment: therapeutic diphenylcyclopropenone sensitization with weekly scalp DPC.

This specimen was whole blood, taken in connection with sensitization to the hapten diphenylcyclopropenone (DPC). The TCR comes from a woman aged 40 to 49 with alopecia areata. Some clones in this sample may be carry-over from other donors' samples. The rearrangement links TRBV15 to TRBJ2-2, with 7 bases identical to TRBD1. In DNA, the CDR3 is TGTGCCACCAACAGGGGGAACACCGGGGAGCTGTTTTTT. Translated, it gives CATNRGNTGELFF.